Reported below is one T cell receptor beta chain. This sample was included in a study of blood T cell repertoires in COVID-19. Across the whole study: Nucleic acid was either cDNA or gDNA, and it came from T cells, B-cell-depleted T cells, or PBMCs.

Data came from immunoSEQ multiplex PCR; TCRdb stores just in-frame clones and leaves some out. The sample yields roughly 380,000 clones, roughly four fifths seen once. The sample comprised peripheral blood. The receptor was isolated from a human donor with acute or convalescent COVID-19. The donor label of this sample is uncertain.

The CDR3 coding sequence is TGTGCCAGCAGCACCTCACCCGGACTAGCTTACAATGAGCAGTTCTTC. It specifies CASSTSPGLAYNEQFF. V and J are TRBV7-7 and TRBJ2-1; TRBD2 agrees at 8 bases. Germline assignment: CDR1 SSHAT and CDR2 FNYEAQ (reference sequence). The CDR3 contains 16 residues. Germline trimming cut 5 bases from V and 4 bases from J; bases unmatched to any gene: 10.